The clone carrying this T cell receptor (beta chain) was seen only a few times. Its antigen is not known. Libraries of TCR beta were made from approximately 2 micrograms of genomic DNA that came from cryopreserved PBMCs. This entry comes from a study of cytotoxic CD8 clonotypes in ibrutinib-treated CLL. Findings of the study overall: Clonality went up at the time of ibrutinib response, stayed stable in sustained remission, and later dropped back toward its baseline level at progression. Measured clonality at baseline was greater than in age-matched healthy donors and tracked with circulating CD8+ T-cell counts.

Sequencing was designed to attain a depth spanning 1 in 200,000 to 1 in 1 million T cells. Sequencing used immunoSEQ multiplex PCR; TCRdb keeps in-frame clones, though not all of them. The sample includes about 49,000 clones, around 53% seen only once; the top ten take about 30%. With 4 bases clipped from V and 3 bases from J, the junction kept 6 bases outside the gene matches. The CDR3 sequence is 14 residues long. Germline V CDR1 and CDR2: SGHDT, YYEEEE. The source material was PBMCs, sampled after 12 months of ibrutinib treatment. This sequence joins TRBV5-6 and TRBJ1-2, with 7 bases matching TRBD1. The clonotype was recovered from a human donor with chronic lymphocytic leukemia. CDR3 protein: CASSPGQVYYGYTF. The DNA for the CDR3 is TGTGCCAGCAGCCCCGGACAGGTCTACTATGGCTACACCTTC. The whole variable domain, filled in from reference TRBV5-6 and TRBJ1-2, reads DAGVTQSPTHLIKTRGQQVTLRCSPKSGHDTVSWYQQALGQGPQFIFQYYEEEERQRGNFPDRFSGHQFPNYSSELNVNALLLGDSALYLCASSPGQVYYGYTFGSGTRLTVV.